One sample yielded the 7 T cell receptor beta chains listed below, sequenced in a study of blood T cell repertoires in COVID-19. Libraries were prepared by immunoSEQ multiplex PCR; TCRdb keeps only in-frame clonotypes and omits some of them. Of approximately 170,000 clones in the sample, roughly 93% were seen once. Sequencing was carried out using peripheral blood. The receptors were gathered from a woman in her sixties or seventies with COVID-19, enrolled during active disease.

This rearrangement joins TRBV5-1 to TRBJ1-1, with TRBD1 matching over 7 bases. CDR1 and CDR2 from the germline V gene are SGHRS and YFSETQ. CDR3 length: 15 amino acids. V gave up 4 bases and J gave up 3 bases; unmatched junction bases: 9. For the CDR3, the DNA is TGCGCCAGCAGCCCCGGGGACAGAGGGGACACTGAAGCTTTCTTT. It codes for CASSPGDRGDTEAFF.

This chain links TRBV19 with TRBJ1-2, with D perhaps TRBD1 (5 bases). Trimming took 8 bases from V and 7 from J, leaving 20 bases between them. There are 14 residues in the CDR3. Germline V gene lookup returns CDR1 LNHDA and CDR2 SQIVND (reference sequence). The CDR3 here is CASQPDRTLGGYTF. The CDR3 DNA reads TGTGCCAGTCAGCCCGACAGAACCTTAGGTGGCTACACCTTC.

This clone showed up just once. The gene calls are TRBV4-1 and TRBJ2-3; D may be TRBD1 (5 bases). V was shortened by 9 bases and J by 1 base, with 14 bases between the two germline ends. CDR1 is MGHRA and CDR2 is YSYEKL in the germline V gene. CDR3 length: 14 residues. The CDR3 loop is CARAEDSRTDTQYF. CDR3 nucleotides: TGCGCCAGGGCAGAAGACAGCCGCACAGATACGCAGTATTTT.

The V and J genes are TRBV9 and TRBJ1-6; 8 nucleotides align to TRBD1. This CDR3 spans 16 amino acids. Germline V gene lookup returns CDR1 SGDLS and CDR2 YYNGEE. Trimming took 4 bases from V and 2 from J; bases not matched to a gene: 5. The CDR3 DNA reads TGTGCCAGCAGCTCGAGGACAGGGACCTATAATTCACCCCTCCACTTT. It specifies CASSSRTGTYNSPLHF.

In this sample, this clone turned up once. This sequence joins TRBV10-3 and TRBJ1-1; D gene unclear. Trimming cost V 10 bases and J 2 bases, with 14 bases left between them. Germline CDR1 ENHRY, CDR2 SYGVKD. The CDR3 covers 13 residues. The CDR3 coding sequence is TGTGCCACCAGATTTGAGGTTAACACTGAAGCTTTCTTT. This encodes CATRFEVNTEAFF.

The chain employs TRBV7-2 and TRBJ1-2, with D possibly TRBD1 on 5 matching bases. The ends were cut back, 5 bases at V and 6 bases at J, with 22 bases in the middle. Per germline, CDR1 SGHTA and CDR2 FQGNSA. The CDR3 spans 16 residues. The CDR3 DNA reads TGTGCCAGCAGCCCCCCCATCGGGACTTATGGCGATGGCTACACCTTC. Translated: CASSPPIGTYGDGYTF.

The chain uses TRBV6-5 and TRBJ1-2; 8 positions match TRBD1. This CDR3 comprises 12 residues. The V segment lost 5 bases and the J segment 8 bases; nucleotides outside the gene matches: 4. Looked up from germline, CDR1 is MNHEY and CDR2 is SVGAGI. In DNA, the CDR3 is TGTGCCAGCAGTCTGACAGGGGTCGGCTACACCTTC. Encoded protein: CASSLTGVGYTF.